This TCR beta chain derives from a study of control samples from healthy donors and cancer patients. The V end was cut by 0 bases, the J end by 8 bases, with 10 bases between. There are 13 residues in the CDR3. Per the germline V gene, CDR1 is SGHAT and CDR2 is FQNNGV. The data were produced by immunoSEQ multiplex PCR, yet TCRdb's version contains in-frame clones alone and is incomplete. This table has 200,000 or so clones, about 95% appearing once. The specimen sequenced was blood. The clonotype originates from a man aged 50-59 years in good health. V and J are TRBV11-2 and TRBJ1-2; D uncertain. CDR3 sequence (DNA): TGTGCCAGCAGCTTAGAAGGGATCGGGGGCTACACCTTC. It codes for CASSLEGIGGYTF. The complete variable domain, with remaining parts taken from reference TRBV11-2 and TRBJ1-2, reads EAGVAQSPRYKIIEKRQSVAFWCNPISGHATLYWYQQILGQGPKLLIQFQNNGVVDDSQLPKDRFSAERLKGVDSTLKIQPAKLEDSAVYLCASSLEGIGGYTFGSGTRLTVV.